The next 14 T cell receptor beta chains were all read from a single sample in a study of OX40 agonist ivuxolimab in advanced cancers. The protocol was immunoSEQ multiplex PCR, while the TCRdb copy is restricted to in-frame clones and leaves out a portion. The sample shows about 65,000 clones, approximately 80% of them seen only once. The sample was CD4+ or CD8+ T cells sorted from blood, taken in a trial of the OX40 agonist ivuxolimab. These receptor sequences come from an adult with an advanced solid tumor such as melanoma, head and neck, liver or kidney cancer.

This clone has just a few counts. V and J are TRBV5-1 and TRBJ2-2; 8 bases are shared with TRBD1. The CDR3 loop spans 15 amino acids. CDR1 and CDR2 from the germline V gene are SGHRS and YFSETQ. J lost 7 bases, V lost 3 bases, and 8 bases had no gene match. The CDR3 protein is CASSSGQGDSGELFF. The CDR3 nucleotides are TGCGCCAGCAGCTCCGGACAGGGAGACAGCGGGGAGCTGTTTTTT.

This clone was picked up a small number of times. V gene TRBV30 combines with J gene TRBJ2-7; 7 nucleotides align to TRBD2. V lost 5 bases to trimming and J lost 4 bases; unmatched junction nucleotides: 11. Germline V gives CDR1 GTSNPN, CDR2 SVGIG (reference sequence). CDR3 size: 14 residues. CDR3 sequence: CAWENPGGGYEQYV. The CDR3 DNA reads TGTGCCTGGGAGAATCCTGGGGGGGGTTACGAGCAGTACGTC.

This chain links TRBV9 with TRBJ2-4; 8 nucleotides match TRBD1. CDR1 is SGDLS, CDR2 YYNGEE, per germline. Trimming cost V 4 bases and J 7 bases; bases outside gene matches: 7. The CDR3 contains 14 residues. CDR3 amino acids: CASSKGQVGNIQYF. CDR3 DNA sequence: TGTGCCAGCAGCAAGGGACAGGTGGGCAACATTCAGTACTTC.

The chain recombines TRBV5-1 with TRBJ2-5, with a possible D match to TRBD1 (6 bases). With 4 bases removed from V and 4 bases from J, the gap between germline ends came to 14 bases. CDR3 length equals 14 residues. The germline V gene encodes CDR1 SGHRS and CDR2 YFSETQ. The CDR3 is CASSPVRGGETQYF. DNA of the CDR3: TGCGCCAGCAGCCCCGTCAGGGGTGGAGAGACCCAGTACTTC.

The gene calls are TRBV29-1 and TRBJ1-2, with no clear D. The CDR3 consists of 15 residues. Germline V gene sequence: CDR1 SQVTM, CDR2 ANQGSEA. V was clipped by 7 bases and J by 3 bases, with 21 bases between them. The CDR3 DNA follows: TGCAGCGCTGCGGGGTCCGCTTGGAGAGACTATGGCTACACCTTC. This translates into CSAAGSAWRDYGYTF.

J is TRBJ1-2 and V is TRBV7-9; D call uncertain. The CDR3 loop spans 15 amino acids. Germline V gene sequence: CDR1 SEHNR, CDR2 FQNEAQ (reference sequence). The germline V and J ends were trimmed by 4 bases and 8 bases, with 20 bases remaining between them. CDR3 coding DNA: TGTGCCAGCAGCTCTTTCACCCTCCCGGTTAGGGGCTACACCTTC. Protein sequence: CASSSFTLPVRGYTF.

This chain links TRBV7-2 with TRBJ2-1, with a possible D match to TRBD1 (7 bases). Germline loops: CDR1 SGHTA, CDR2 FQGNSA. The germline V and J ends were trimmed by 1 base and 6 bases, with 16 bases remaining between them. This CDR3 is 16 amino acids long. Here the CDR3 DNA reads TGTGCCAGCAGCTTAGGCCAGACAGGGACTTTCAATGAGCAGTTCTTC. This translates into CASSLGQTGTFNEQFF. The variable domain in full, with the rest retrieved from reference TRBV7-2 and TRBJ2-1, is GAGVSQSPSNKVTEKGKDVELRCDPISGHTALYWYRQSLGQGLEFLIYFQGNSAPDKSGLPSDRFSAERTGGSVSTLTIQRTQQEDSAVYLCASSLGQTGTFNEQFFGPGTRLTVL.

The chain uses TRBV18 and TRBJ2-7, with a tentative D call TRBD2 (5 bases). Germline-derived CDR1 and CDR2 are KGHSH and LQKENI. The CDR3 runs 14 residues. V lost 3 bases to trimming and J lost 0 bases, with 9 bases between them. The CDR3 loop is CASSPSGNSYEQYF. The CDR3 DNA reads TGTGCCAGCTCACCTTCCGGGAACTCCTACGAGCAGTACTTC.

The V gene is TRBV10-3, the J gene TRBJ1-1; 9 nucleotides line up with TRBD1. CDR3 size: 13 residues. Germline CDR1 ENHRY, CDR2 SYGVKD. Losses at the gene ends were 9 bases for V and 3 bases for J; bases not matched to a gene: 5. Here the CDR3 reads CAIRQGVDTEAFF. CDR3 DNA sequence: TGTGCCATTCGACAGGGGGTAGACACTGAAGCTTTCTTT.

CDR3 nucleotide sequence: TGTGCCAGCAGTGACTCGCAAGTTTTAGTTGAGCAGTACTTC. Protein: CASSDSQVLVEQYF. The V and J genes are TRBV6-4 and TRBJ2-7, with D unresolved. Germline V gene data show CDR1 as MRHNA and CDR2 as SNTAGT. This CDR3 is 14 amino acids long. V lost 0 bases and J lost 7, with 13 bases in between.

This clone was counted once. DNA for the CDR3: TGTGCCAGCAGTTTCTTAGGGGGCACAGATACGCAGTATTTT. The encoded protein is CASSFLGGTDTQYF. This rearrangement joins TRBV6-5 to TRBJ2-3, with a weak D call TRBD1 (5 bases). Trimming removed 4 bases at V and 1 base at J, with 9 bases between. The germline CDR1 and CDR2 sequences are MNHEY and SVGAGI. The CDR3 runs to 14 residues.

The rearrangement joins TRBV5-4 to TRBJ2-5; possibly TRBD2 for D (5 bases). CDR3 length: 18 residues. Looked up from germline, CDR1 is SGHNT and CDR2 is YYREEE (reference sequence). V was clipped by 1 base and J by 5 bases, with 24 bases between them. The CDR3 sequence is CASSLQYYYSRARETQYF. The CDR3 nucleotides are TGTGCCAGCAGCTTGCAGTATTACTATTCGAGGGCACGGGAGACCCAGTACTTC.

The V call is TRBV4-2, the J call TRBJ1-1, with TRBD1 as a possible D gene (5 bases). CDR1 and CDR2 from the germline V gene are LGHNA and YNFKEQ. Trimming removed 0 bases at V and 5 bases at J, with 13 bases between. This CDR3 comprises 15 residues. The CDR3 region is CASSQEGGRGTEAFF. The CDR3 DNA reads as TGTGCCAGCAGCCAAGAGGGGGGGAGGGGAACTGAAGCTTTCTTT.

This clone was observed a few times. This rearrangement joins TRBV5-1 to TRBJ2-7; D remains ambiguous. Germline V gives CDR1 SGHRS, CDR2 YFSETQ. V lost 2 bases and J 3 bases, leaving 15 bases between the germline ends. The CDR3 has 15 amino acids. CDR3 sequence reads: CASSFVSSERYEQYF. DNA for the CDR3: TGCGCCAGCAGCTTTGTCTCCAGCGAGCGCTACGAGCAGTACTTC.